This TCR beta chain stems from a study of blood T cells in healthy people across ages. Germline V gene sequence: CDR1 PRHDT, CDR2 FYEKMQ (reference sequence). V shed 8 bases and J shed 3 bases, with 13 bases lying between them. The CDR3 is made up of 13 amino acids. This clonotype was observed at least ten times. Its cognate antigen is unknown. Sample-barcoded 5' priming and a J-beta primer mix drove a second PCR of about 6 to 12 cycles. TCRdb reanalysed the 5' RACE reads using MiXCR and keeps one entry per CDR3 protein. This table holds under 2,000,000 distinct CDR3 sequences, around 50% found once. Overall study findings and caveats: Both naive CD4+ cell counts and diversity were greater in long-lived donors than in aged donors.

The TCR comes from a woman between 40 and 50 years old in good health. Specimen: blood. This sequence joins TRBV13 and TRBJ2-5; no firm D call. In DNA, the CDR3 is TGTGCCAGCGCAGACCGTAACGAAGAGACCCAGTACTTC. This encodes CASADRNEETQYF.